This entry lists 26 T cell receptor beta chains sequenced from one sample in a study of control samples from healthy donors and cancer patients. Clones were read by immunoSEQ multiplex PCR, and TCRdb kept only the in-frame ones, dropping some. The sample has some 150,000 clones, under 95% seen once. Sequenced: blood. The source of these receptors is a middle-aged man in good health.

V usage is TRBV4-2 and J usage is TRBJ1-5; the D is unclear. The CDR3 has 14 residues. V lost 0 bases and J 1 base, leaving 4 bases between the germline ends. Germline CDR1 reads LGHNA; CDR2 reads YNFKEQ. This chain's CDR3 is CASSQERSNQPQHF. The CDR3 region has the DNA TGTGCCAGCAGCCAAGAAAGGAGCAATCAGCCCCAGCATTTT.

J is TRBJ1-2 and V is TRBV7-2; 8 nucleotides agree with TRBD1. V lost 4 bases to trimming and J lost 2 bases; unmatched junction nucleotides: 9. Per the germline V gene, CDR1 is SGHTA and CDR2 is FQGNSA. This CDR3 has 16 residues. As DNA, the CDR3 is TGTGCCAGCAGCTCCCGGCAGGGGGCCTGGAACTATGGCTACACCTTC. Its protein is CASSSRQGAWNYGYTF. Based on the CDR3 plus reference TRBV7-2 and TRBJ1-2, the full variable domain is GAGVSQSPSNKVTEKGKDVELRCDPISGHTALYWYRQSLGQGLEFLIYFQGNSAPDKSGLPSDRFSAERTGGSVSTLTIQRTQQEDSAVYLCASSSRQGAWNYGYTFGSGTRLTVV.

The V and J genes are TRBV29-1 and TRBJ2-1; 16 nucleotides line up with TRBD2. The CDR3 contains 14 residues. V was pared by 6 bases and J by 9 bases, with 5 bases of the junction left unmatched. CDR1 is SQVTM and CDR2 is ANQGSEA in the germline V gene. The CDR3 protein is CSVGLAGGPGEQFF. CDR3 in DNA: TGCAGCGTGGGACTAGCGGGAGGGCCTGGTGAGCAGTTCTTC.

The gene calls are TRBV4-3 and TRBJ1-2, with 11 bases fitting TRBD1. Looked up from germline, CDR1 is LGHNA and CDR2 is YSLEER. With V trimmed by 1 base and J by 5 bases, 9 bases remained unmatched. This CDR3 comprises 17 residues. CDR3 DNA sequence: TGCGCCAGCAGCCAAGTGGGGCGGACAGGGGGCTTGTATGGCTACACCTTC. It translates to CASSQVGRTGGLYGYTF.

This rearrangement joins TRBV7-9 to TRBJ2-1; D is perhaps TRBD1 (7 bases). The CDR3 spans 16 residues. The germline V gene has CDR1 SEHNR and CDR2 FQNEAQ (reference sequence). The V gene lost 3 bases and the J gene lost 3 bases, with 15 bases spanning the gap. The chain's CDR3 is CASSFGGGGGYNEQFF. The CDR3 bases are TGTGCCAGCAGCTTCGGTGGAGGGGGCGGCTACAATGAGCAGTTCTTC.

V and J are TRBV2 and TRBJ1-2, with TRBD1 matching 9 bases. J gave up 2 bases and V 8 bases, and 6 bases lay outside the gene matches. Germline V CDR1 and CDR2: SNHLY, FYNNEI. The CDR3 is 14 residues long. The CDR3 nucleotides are TGTGCCAGCCCTTACAGGGGGCCCAACTATGGCTACACCTTC. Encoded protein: CASPYRGPNYGYTF.

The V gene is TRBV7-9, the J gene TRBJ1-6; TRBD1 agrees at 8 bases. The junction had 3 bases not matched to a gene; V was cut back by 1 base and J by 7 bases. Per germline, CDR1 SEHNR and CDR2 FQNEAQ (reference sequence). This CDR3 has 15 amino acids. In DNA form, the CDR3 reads TGTGCCAGCAGCTTAGGGACAGGGACGAATTCACCCCTCCACTTT. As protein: CASSLGTGTNSPLHF.

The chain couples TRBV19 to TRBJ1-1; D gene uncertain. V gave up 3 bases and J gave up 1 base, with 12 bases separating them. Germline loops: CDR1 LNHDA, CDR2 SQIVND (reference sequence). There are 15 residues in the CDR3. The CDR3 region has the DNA TGTGCCAGTAGTATTGATATAAAAAGGAACACTGAAGCTTTCTTT. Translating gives CASSIDIKRNTEAFF.

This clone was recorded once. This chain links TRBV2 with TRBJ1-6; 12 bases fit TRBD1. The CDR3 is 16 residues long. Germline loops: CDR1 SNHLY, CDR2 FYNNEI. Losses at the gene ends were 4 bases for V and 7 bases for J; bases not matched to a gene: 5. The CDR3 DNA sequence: TGTGCCAGCAGTGGGGGACAGGGGGCTAGGAATTCACCCCTCCACTTT. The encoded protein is CASSGGQGARNSPLHF.

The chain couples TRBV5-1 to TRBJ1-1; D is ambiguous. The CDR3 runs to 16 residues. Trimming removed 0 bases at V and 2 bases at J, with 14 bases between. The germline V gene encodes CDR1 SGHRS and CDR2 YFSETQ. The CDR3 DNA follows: TGCGCCAGCAGCTTGGACAAATTGGGGTTAAACACTGAAGCTTTCTTT. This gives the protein CASSLDKLGLNTEAFF.

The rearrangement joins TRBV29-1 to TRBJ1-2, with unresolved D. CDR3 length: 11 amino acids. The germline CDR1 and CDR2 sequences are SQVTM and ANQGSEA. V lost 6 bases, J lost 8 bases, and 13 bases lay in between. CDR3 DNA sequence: TGCAGCGTCCTGACGGACGGCGGCTACACCTTC. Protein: CSVLTDGGYTF.

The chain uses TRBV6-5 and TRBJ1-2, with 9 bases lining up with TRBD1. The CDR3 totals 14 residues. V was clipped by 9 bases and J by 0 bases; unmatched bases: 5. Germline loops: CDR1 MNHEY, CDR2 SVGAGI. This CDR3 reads CASGQGSANYGYTF. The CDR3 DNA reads TGTGCCAGTGGACAGGGGTCAGCTAACTATGGCTACACCTTC.

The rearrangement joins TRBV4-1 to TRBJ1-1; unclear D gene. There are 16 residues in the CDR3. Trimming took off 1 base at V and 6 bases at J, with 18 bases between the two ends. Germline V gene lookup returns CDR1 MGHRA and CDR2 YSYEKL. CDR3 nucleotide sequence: TGCGCCAGCAGCCAAGTAGTCAACTGGGCTTCGTCTGAAGCTTTCTTT. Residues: CASSQVVNWASSEAFF.

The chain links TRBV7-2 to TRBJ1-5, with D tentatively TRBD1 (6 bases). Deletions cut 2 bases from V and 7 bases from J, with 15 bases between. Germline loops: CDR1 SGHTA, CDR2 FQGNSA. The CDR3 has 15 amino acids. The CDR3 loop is CASSLFLMQGQPQHF. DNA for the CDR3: TGTGCCAGCAGCTTATTTCTAATGCAGGGGCAGCCCCAGCATTTT.

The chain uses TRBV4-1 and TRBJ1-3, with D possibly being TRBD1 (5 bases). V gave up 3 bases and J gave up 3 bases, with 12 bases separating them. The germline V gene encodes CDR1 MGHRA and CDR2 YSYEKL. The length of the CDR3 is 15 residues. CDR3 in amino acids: CASSHPTGGGNTIYF. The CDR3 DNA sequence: TGCGCCAGCAGCCACCCAACAGGAGGTGGAAACACCATATATTTT.

The CDR3 coding sequence is TGTGCCATTAAGGACAGGGGAGAAAATTCACCCCTCCACTTT. This gives the protein CAIKDRGENSPLHF. The chain uses TRBV19 and TRBJ1-6, with 9 nucleotides matching TRBD1. Germline V gene lookup returns CDR1 LNHDA and CDR2 SQIVND (reference sequence). J was trimmed by 7 bases and V by 10 bases; bases with no gene match: 8. The CDR3 runs 14 residues.

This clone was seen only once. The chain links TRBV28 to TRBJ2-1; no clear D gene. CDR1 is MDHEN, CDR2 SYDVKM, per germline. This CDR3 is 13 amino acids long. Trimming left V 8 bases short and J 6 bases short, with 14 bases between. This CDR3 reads CASRRRKSNEQFF. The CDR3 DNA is TGTGCCAGCCGTCGGAGAAAGAGCAATGAGCAGTTCTTC. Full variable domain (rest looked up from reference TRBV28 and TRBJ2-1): DVKVTQSSRYLVKRTGEKVFLECVQDMDHENMFWYRQDPGLGLRLIYFSYDVKMKEKGDIPEGYSVSREKKERFSLILESASTNQTSMYLCASRRRKSNEQFFGPGTRLTVL.

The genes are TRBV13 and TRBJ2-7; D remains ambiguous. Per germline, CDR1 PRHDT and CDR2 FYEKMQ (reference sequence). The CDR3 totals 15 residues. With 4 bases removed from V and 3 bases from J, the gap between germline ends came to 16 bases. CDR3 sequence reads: CASSSRVIPNYEQYF. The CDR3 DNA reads TGTGCCAGCAGCTCAAGGGTAATCCCAAACTACGAGCAGTACTTC.

CDR3 residues: CASSLEFQLQETQYF. In DNA form, the CDR3 reads TGTGCCAGCAGCTTAGAATTCCAGCTCCAAGAGACCCAGTACTTC. V and J are TRBV11-2 and TRBJ2-5; no definite D call. Germline assignment: CDR1 SGHAT and CDR2 FQNNGV. V lost 0 bases, J lost 1 base, and 9 bases lay in between. This CDR3 comprises 15 residues.

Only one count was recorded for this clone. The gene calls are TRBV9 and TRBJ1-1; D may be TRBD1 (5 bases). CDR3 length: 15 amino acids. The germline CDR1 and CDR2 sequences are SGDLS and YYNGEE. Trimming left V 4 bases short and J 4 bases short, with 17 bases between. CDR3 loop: CASSPFGGDSTEAFF. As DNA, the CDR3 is TGTGCCAGCAGCCCCTTCGGAGGGGATTCCACTGAAGCTTTCTTT.

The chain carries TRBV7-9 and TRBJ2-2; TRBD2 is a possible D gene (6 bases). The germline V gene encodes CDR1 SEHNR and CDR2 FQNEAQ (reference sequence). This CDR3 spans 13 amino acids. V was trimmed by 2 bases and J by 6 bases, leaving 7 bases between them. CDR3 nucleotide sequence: TGTGCCAGCAGCTTAAGCGGGTCCGGGGAGCTGTTTTTT. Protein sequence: CASSLSGSGELFF.

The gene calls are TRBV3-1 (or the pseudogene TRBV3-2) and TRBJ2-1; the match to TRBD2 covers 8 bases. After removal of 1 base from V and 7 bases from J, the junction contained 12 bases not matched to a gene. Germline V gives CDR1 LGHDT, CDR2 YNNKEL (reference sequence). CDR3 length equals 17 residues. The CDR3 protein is CASSQGDKRELGNEQFF. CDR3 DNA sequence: TGTGCCAGCAGCCAAGGCGATAAGCGGGAGTTAGGGAATGAGCAGTTCTTC.

This chain's CDR3 is CASSSGTGWNEQYF. The CDR3 region has the DNA TGTGCCAGCAGTTCCGGGACAGGGTGGAACGAGCAGTACTTC. V usage is TRBV28 and J usage is TRBJ2-7, with 9 bases lining up with TRBD1. After removal of 4 bases from V and 5 bases from J, the junction contained 6 bases not matched to a gene. In germline, CDR1 is MDHEN, CDR2 SYDVKM. The CDR3 length is 14 residues.

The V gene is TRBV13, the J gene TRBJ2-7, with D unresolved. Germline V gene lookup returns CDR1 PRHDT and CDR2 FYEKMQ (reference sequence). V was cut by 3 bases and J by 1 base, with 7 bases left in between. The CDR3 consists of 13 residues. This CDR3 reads CASSFRHSYEQYF. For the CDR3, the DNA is TGTGCCAGCAGCTTTAGGCATTCCTACGAGCAGTACTTC.

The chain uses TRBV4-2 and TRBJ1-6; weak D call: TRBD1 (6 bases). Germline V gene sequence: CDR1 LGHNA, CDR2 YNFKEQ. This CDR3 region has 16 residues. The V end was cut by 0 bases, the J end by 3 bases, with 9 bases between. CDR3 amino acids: CASSQEEGDYNSPLHF. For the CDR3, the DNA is TGTGCCAGCAGCCAAGAGGAGGGGGACTATAATTCACCCCTCCACTTT.

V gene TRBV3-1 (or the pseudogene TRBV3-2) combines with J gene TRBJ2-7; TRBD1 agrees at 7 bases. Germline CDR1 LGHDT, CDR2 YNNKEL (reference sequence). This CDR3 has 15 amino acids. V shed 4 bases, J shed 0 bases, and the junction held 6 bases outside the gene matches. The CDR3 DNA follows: TGTGCCAGCAGCCCCATGGCAGGGGGCTCCTACGAGCAGTACTTC. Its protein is CASSPMAGGSYEQYF.